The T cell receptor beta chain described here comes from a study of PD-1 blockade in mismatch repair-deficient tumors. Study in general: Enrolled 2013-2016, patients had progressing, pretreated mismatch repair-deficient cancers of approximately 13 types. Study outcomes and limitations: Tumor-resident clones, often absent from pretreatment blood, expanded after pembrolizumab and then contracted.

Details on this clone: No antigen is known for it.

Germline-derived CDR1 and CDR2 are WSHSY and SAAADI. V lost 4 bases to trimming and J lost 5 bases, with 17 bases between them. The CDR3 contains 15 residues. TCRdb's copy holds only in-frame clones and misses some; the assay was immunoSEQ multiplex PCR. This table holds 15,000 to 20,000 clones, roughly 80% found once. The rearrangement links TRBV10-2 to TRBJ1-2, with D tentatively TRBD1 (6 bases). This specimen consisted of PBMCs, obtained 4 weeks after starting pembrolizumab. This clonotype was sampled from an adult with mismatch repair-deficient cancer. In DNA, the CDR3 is TGCGCCAGCAGTGCACGGCAGCCTACAGGGTATGGCTACACCTTC. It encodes CASSARQPTGYGYTF.